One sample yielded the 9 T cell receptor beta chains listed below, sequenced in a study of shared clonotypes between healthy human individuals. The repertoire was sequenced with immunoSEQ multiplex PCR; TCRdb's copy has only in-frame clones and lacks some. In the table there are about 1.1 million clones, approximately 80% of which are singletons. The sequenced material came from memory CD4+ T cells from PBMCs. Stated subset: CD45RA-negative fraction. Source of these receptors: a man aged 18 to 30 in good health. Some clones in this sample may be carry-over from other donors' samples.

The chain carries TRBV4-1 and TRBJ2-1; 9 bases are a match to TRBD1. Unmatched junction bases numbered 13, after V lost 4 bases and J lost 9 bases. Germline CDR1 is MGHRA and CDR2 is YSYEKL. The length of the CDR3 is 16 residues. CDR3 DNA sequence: TGCGCCAGCAGCCCGCCCAAGGGACAGGGACTTGGTGAGCAGTTCTTC. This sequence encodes CASSPPKGQGLGEQFF.

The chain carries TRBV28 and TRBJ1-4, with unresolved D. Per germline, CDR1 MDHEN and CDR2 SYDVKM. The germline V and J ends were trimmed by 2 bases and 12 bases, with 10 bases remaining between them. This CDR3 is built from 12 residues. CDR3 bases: TGTGCCAGCAGTTTAGGTAGGCGTGAACTGTTTTTT. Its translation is CASSLGRRELFF.

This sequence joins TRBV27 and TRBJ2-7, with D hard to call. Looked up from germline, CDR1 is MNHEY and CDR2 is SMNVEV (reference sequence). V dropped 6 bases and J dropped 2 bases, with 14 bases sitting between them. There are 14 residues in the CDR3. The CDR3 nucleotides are TGTGCCAGCAGCCTATCTGGCGTCGCCTACGAGCAGTACTTC. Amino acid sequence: CASSLSGVAYEQYF.

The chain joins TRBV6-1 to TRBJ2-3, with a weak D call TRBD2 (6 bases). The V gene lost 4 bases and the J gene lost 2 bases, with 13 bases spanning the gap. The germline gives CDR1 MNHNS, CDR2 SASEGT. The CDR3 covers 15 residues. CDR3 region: CASSGAGTLTDTQYF. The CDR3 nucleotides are TGTGCCAGCAGTGGAGCCGGGACTCTCACAGATACGCAGTATTTT.

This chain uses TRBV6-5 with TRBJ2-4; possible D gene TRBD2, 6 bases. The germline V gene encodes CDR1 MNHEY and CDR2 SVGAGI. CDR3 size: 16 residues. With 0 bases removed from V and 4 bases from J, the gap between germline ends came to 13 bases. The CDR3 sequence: CASSYSRDPGKNIQYF. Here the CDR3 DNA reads TGTGCCAGCAGTTACTCGCGGGACCCGGGGAAAAACATTCAGTACTTC.

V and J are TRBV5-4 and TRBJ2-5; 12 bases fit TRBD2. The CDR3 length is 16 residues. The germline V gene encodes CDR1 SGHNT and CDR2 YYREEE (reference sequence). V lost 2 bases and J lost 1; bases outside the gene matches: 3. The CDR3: CASSFLAGGTQETQYF. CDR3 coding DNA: TGTGCCAGCAGCTTCCTAGCGGGAGGGACCCAAGAGACCCAGTACTTC.

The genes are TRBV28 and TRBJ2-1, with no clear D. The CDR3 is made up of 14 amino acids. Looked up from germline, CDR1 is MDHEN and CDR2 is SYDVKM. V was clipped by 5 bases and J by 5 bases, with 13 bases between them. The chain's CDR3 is CASSPQDMDNEQFF. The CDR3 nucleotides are TGTGCCAGCAGTCCTCAAGATATGGACAATGAGCAGTTCTTC. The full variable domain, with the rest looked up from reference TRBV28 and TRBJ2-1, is DVKVTQSSRYLVKRTGEKVFLECVQDMDHENMFWYRQDPGLGLRLIYFSYDVKMKEKGDIPEGYSVSREKKERFSLILESASTNQTSMYLCASSPQDMDNEQFFGPGTRLTVL.

CDR3 region: CASSLNTNYGYTF. The CDR3 region has the DNA TGTGCCAGCAGCTTAAATACTAACTATGGCTACACCTTC. The V gene is TRBV7-9, the J gene TRBJ1-2; D unclear. With 2 bases removed from V and 0 bases from J, the gap between germline ends came to 4 bases. The CDR3 is 13 residues long. Germline CDR1 reads SEHNR; CDR2 reads FQNEAQ (reference sequence). Full variable domain (missing parts from reference TRBV7-9 and TRBJ1-2): DTGVSQNPRHKITKRGQNVTFRCDPISEHNRLYWYRQTLGQGPEFLTYFQNEAQLEKSRLLSDRFSAERPKGSFSTLEIQRTEQGDSAMYLCASSLNTNYGYTFGSGTRLTVV.

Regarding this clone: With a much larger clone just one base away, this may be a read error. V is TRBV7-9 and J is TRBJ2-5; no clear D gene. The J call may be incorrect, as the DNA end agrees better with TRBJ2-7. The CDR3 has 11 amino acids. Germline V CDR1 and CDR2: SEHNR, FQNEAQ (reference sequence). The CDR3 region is CASSLVDEQYF. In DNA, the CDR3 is TGTGCCAGCAGCTTAGTTGACGAGCAGTACTTC.